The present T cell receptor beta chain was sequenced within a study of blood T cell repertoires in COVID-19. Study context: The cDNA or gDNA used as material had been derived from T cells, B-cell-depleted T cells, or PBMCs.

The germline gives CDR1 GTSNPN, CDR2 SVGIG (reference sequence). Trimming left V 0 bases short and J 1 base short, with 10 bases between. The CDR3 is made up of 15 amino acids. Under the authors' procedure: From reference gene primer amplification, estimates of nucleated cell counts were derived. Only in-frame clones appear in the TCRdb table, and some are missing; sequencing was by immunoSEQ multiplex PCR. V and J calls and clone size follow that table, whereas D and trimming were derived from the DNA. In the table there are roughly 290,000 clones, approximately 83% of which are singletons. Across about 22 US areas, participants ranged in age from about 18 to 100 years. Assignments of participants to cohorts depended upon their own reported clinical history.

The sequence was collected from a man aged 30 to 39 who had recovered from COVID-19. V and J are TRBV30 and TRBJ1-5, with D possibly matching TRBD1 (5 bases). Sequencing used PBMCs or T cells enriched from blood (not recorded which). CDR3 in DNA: TGTGCCTGGAGTGTTGTAGGGGTGAGCAATCAGCCCCAGCATTTT. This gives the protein CAWSVVGVSNQPQHF.